These 29 T cell receptor beta chains came from one sample sequenced in a study of shared clonotypes between healthy human individuals. Measured with immunoSEQ multiplex PCR; TCRdb has only the in-frame clones, and not every one. Of about 2.4 million clones in the sample, roughly 93% are singletons; the top ten hold 0.35% to 0.45%. The sequenced sample consisted of naive CD4+ T cells from PBMCs. Subset given: CD45RA+ positively selected. These TCRs come from a man younger than 35 in good health. Some clones in this sample may be carry-over from other donors' samples.

The chain joins TRBV6-5 to TRBJ2-5, with TRBD2 matching over 7 bases. Germline trimming cut 2 bases from V and 1 base from J; bases unmatched to any gene: 4. Germline V gene data show CDR1 as MNHEY and CDR2 as SVGAGI. The CDR3 totals 15 residues. The CDR3 region is CASSYLAARQETQYF. Written as DNA, the CDR3 is TGTGCCAGCAGTTACCTAGCGGCCCGCCAAGAGACCCAGTACTTC.

V and J are TRBV5-1 and TRBJ2-5, with D possibly being TRBD2 (7 bases). There are 12 residues in the CDR3. V gave up 5 bases and J gave up 9 bases, with 14 bases separating them. CDR1 and CDR2 from the germline V gene are SGHRS and YFSETQ. The CDR3 coding sequence is TGCGCCAGCAGAGAGGAAGGGGGGGCCCAGTACTTC. It is translated as CASREEGGAQYF.

As regards this clone: The germline gene is not matched at one end of the junction; a read error may be the cause. The V call is TRBV5-1, the J call TRBJ2-2, with TRBD1 matching 9 bases. The CDR3 is made up of 17 amino acids. Germline CDR1 and CDR2: SGHRS and YFSETQ. The CDR3 reads CASSLAQGASNAGELFF. The DNA for the CDR3 is TGCGCCAGCAGCTTGGCACAGGGGGCCTCGAACGCCGGGGAGCTGTTTTTT. Full variable domain (missing parts from reference TRBV5-1 and TRBJ2-2): KAGVTQTPRYLIKTRGQQVTLSCSPISGHRSVSWYQQTPGQGLQFLFEYFSETQRNKGNFPGRFSGRQFSNSRSEMNVSTLELGDSALYLCASSLAQGASNAGELFFGEGSRLTVL.

This clone was detected only once. The chain combines TRBV28 with TRBJ2-5; D is undetermined. Germline CDR1 and CDR2: MDHEN and SYDVKM. This CDR3 is 13 amino acids long. Trimming took 2 bases from V and 2 from J, leaving 6 bases between them. The CDR3, as DNA: TGTGCCAGCAGTTTAGTTTCACAAGAGACCCAGTACTTC. Amino acids: CASSLVSQETQYF. Filled out from reference TRBV28 and TRBJ2-5, the complete variable domain reads DVKVTQSSRYLVKRTGEKVFLECVQDMDHENMFWYRQDPGLGLRLIYFSYDVKMKEKGDIPEGYSVSREKKERFSLILESASTNQTSMYLCASSLVSQETQYFGPGTRLLVL.

V gene TRBV6-5 combines with J gene TRBJ2-1; unclear D gene. The CDR3 spans 12 residues. Trimming removed 6 bases from V and 8 bases from J, with 11 bases in between. Per germline, CDR1 MNHEY and CDR2 SVGAGI. The CDR3 loop is CASSPSGYEQFF. In nucleotides, the CDR3 is TGTGCCAGCAGCCCCTCCGGCTATGAGCAGTTCTTC.

This chain connects TRBV28 to TRBJ2-1, with 7 bases identical to TRBD2. Germline CDR1 is MDHEN and CDR2 is SYDVKM. The V gene end was trimmed by 4 bases and the J gene end by 2 bases; junction bases not matched to a gene: 8. The CDR3 length is 16 residues. In DNA form, the CDR3 reads TGTGCCAGCAGTTCGCACTTAGCGGGTACCTACAATGAGCAGTTCTTC. Its protein is CASSSHLAGTYNEQFF.

About this clone: Other DNA sequences in this specimen translate into the identical CDR3. The chain uses TRBV28 and TRBJ2-7, with 8 positions matching TRBD2. Germline V gives CDR1 MDHEN, CDR2 SYDVKM. The CDR3 runs to 14 residues. V lost 2 bases to trimming and J lost 2 bases; unmatched junction nucleotides: 2. The CDR3 bases are TGTGCCAGCAGTTTAAGCGGGAGAACCTACGAGCAGTACTTC. This sequence encodes CASSLSGRTYEQYF.

The genes are TRBV5-1 and TRBJ2-2, with 8 bases aligning to TRBD2. The CDR3 is 15 residues long. Per the germline V gene, CDR1 is SGHRS and CDR2 is YFSETQ. V lost 7 bases to trimming and J lost 4 bases; unmatched junction nucleotides: 9. CDR3 sequence reads: CASSSTSASTGELFF. Written as DNA, the CDR3 is TGCGCCAGCTCCTCGACTAGCGCTTCCACCGGGGAGCTGTTTTTT. Together with reference TRBV5-1 and TRBJ2-2, the CDR3 gives the full variable domain: KAGVTQTPRYLIKTRGQQVTLSCSPISGHRSVSWYQQTPGQGLQFLFEYFSETQRNKGNFPGRFSGRQFSNSRSEMNVSTLELGDSALYLCASSSTSASTGELFFGEGSRLTVL.

The chain links TRBV15 to TRBJ1-1; D uncertain. This CDR3 spans 14 amino acids. Between the trimmed V and J ends, which lost 5 bases and 5 bases, there was a span of 15 bases. The germline gives CDR1 LNHNV, CDR2 YYDKDF (reference sequence). In DNA, the CDR3 is TGTGCCACCAGCGTTGCCCTGGTCGGTACTGAAGCTTTCTTT. Its translation is CATSVALVGTEAFF.

This chain joins TRBV15 and TRBJ2-1, with 9 bases aligning to TRBD1. V lost 8 bases and J lost 3; bases outside the gene matches: 11. The CDR3 is 16 residues long. In germline, CDR1 is LNHNV, CDR2 YYDKDF (reference sequence). CDR3 coding DNA: TGTGCCACCCTCAAAAGCAGGACAGGGGTCTACAATGAGCAGTTCTTC. Amino acids: CATLKSRTGVYNEQFF.

The rearrangement links TRBV10-3 to TRBJ1-5; D gene ambiguous. The V gene's germline CDR1 is ENHRY and CDR2 SYGVKD. The CDR3 sequence is 16 residues long. Trimming cost V 3 bases and J 0 bases, with 12 bases left between them. CDR3 sequence reads: CAISEAGSYSNQPQHF. The DNA of the CDR3 is TGTGCCATCAGTGAAGCGGGGTCCTATAGCAATCAGCCCCAGCATTTT.

In this sample, this clone turned up once. The rearrangement links TRBV7-9 to TRBJ1-2; TRBD1 is a possible D gene (5 bases). Trimming left V 5 bases short and J 4 bases short, with 17 bases between. The CDR3 has 15 amino acids. The germline V gene has CDR1 SEHNR and CDR2 FQNEAQ (reference sequence). CDR3 nucleotides: TGTGCCAGCAGCCCTACGGACATCTCAATCTATGGCTACACCTTC. This codes for CASSPTDISIYGYTF.

V gene TRBV28 combines with J gene TRBJ1-1; tentative D call: TRBD1 (5 bases). Deletions cut 2 bases from V and 6 bases from J, with 22 bases between. Germline lookup yields CDR1 MDHEN and CDR2 SYDVKM. This CDR3 is 17 amino acids long. The CDR3 loop reads CASSLIPGTWGVAEAFF. The CDR3 region has the DNA TGTGCCAGCAGTTTAATTCCAGGGACCTGGGGTGTCGCTGAAGCTTTCTTT.

The chain is built from TRBV5-1 and TRBJ2-4, with D possibly matching TRBD1 (5 bases). This CDR3 contains 19 residues. The V end lost 4 bases, the J end lost 3 bases, and 26 bases lay between the germline ends. Looked up from germline, CDR1 is SGHRS and CDR2 is YFSETQ. The CDR3 loop reads CASSRALREPTGVKNIQYF. CDR3 sequence (DNA): TGCGCCAGCAGCCGCGCGCTCAGGGAACCCACTGGGGTCAAAAACATTCAGTACTTC.

V gene TRBV6-5 combines with J gene TRBJ2-7; 8 bases match TRBD2. The junction had 10 bases not matched to a gene; V was cut back by 2 bases and J by 4 bases. CDR3 length equals 16 residues. Germline V gene sequence: CDR1 MNHEY, CDR2 SVGAGI. The CDR3 coding sequence is TGTGCCAGCAGTTACACCCGAGGACTAGCTTCTTACGAGCAGTACTTC. Amino acids: CASSYTRGLASYEQYF.

This sequence joins TRBV5-4 and TRBJ2-3; D could derive from TRBD1 or TRBD2 (6 bases each). The ends were cut back, 7 bases at V and 0 bases at J, with 9 bases in the middle. The germline CDR1 and CDR2 sequences are SGHNT and YYREEE (reference sequence). The CDR3 sequence is 13 residues long. CDR3 bases: TGTGCCAGCCGGAGGGGGAGCACAGATACGCAGTATTTT. Its protein product is CASRRGSTDTQYF.

The V call is TRBV5-1, the J call TRBJ2-2, with D maybe TRBD1 (6 bases). This CDR3 has 15 residues. In germline, CDR1 is SGHRS, CDR2 YFSETQ. The V end lost 3 bases, the J end lost 1 base, and 10 bases lay between the germline ends. This CDR3 reads CASSSATGNTGELFF. The CDR3 DNA follows: TGCGCCAGCAGCTCCGCGACAGGGAACACCGGGGAGCTGTTTTTT.

This chain links TRBV18 with TRBJ1-1; D gene unclear. This CDR3 is built from 15 residues. V was pared by 3 bases and J by 1 base, with 12 bases between. Germline values: CDR1 KGHSH, CDR2 LQKENI. CDR3 region: CASSPLSDKNTEAFF. CDR3 DNA: TGTGCCAGCTCACCCCTCTCTGACAAGAACACTGAAGCTTTCTTT.

A word on this clone: This CDR3 is also generated by other DNA sequences in the sample. The V call is TRBV2, the J call TRBJ1-1; D is undetermined. V was clipped by 4 bases and J by 1 base, with 7 bases between them. Germline loops: CDR1 SNHLY, CDR2 FYNNEI. This CDR3 comprises 13 residues. The CDR3 sequence: CASSVEGNTEAFF. The DNA for the CDR3 is TGTGCCAGCAGTGTGGAGGGGAACACTGAAGCTTTCTTT.

This chain joins TRBV7-9 and TRBJ1-1; no reliable D call. Per the germline V gene, CDR1 is SEHNR and CDR2 is FQNEAQ (reference sequence). V lost 5 bases and J 2 bases, leaving 12 bases between the germline ends. The CDR3 has 14 residues. CDR3: CASSQQASNTEAFF. Written as DNA, the CDR3 is TGTGCCAGCAGCCAGCAGGCGAGTAACACTGAAGCTTTCTTT.

The chain combines TRBV4-1 with TRBJ2-7; 9 nucleotides line up with TRBD1. The CDR3 runs 19 residues. Germline V lookup: CDR1 MGHRA, CDR2 YSYEKL. Germline trimming cut 0 bases from V and 5 bases from J; bases unmatched to any gene: 17. The CDR3 loop is CASSQDGTHPRGQGNEQYF. The CDR3 DNA reads as TGCGCCAGCAGCCAAGATGGAACCCACCCTCGGGGACAGGGAAACGAGCAGTACTTC.

This clone was found once. The chain combines TRBV28 with TRBJ2-1; 8 bases are shared with TRBD1. Per germline, CDR1 MDHEN and CDR2 SYDVKM. With 4 bases clipped from V and 10 bases from J, the junction kept 9 bases outside the gene matches. CDR3 length: 14 amino acids. In DNA, the CDR3 is TGTGCCAGCAGTTCCCCGGGACAGGCGCAGGAGCAGTTCTTC. Protein: CASSSPGQAQEQFF.

As for this clone: Different DNA sequences within this sample yield the same CDR3. The chain has TRBV28 and TRBJ1-2; D possibly corresponds to TRBD1 (5 bases). Trimming left V 3 bases short and J 5 bases short, with 10 bases between. Germline CDR1 MDHEN, CDR2 SYDVKM. The length of the CDR3 is 13 residues. The CDR3 sequence: CASSFRGRYGYTF. CDR3 sequence (DNA): TGTGCCAGCAGTTTTCGGGGACGATATGGCTACACCTTC.

The genes are TRBV4-3 and TRBJ2-5; possible D gene TRBD2, 6 bases. V gave up 1 base and J gave up 5 bases, with 8 bases separating them. Looked up from germline, CDR1 is LGHNA and CDR2 is YSLEER. The CDR3 length is 13 residues. In DNA form, the CDR3 reads TGCGCCAGCAGCCAAGCTGGGGGGGAGACCCAGTACTTC. Encoded protein: CASSQAGGETQYF.

This sequence joins TRBV9 and TRBJ1-4, with D perhaps matching TRBD1 (5 bases). CDR1 is SGDLS and CDR2 is YYNGEE in the germline V gene. This CDR3 contains 17 residues. V was clipped by 3 bases and J by 0 bases, with 15 bases between them. CDR3 sequence reads: CASSARQNSATNEKLFF. Written as DNA, the CDR3 is TGTGCCAGCAGCGCGCGACAGAACAGTGCAACTAATGAAAAACTGTTTTTT.

V usage is TRBV18 and J usage is TRBJ1-3, with 7 bases that match TRBD1. Trimming took 8 bases from V and 2 from J; bases not matched to a gene: 9. The germline gives CDR1 KGHSH, CDR2 LQKENI. The CDR3 spans 15 residues. CDR3 loop: CASRPIQGPGNTIYF. Written as DNA, the CDR3 is TGTGCCAGCCGACCGATACAGGGGCCTGGAAACACCATATATTTT.

The chain employs TRBV5-1 and TRBJ1-4, with 7 bases identical to TRBD1. This CDR3 comprises 17 residues. The germline V gene has CDR1 SGHRS and CDR2 YFSETQ. V trimming: 0 bases; J trimming: 0 bases; junction bases outside the gene matches: 5. CDR3 sequence: CASSLAAGQTTNEKLFF. CDR3 sequence (DNA): TGCGCCAGCAGCTTGGCCGCGGGACAGACAACTAATGAAAAACTGTTTTTT.

The table lists this clone with a count of one. The CDR3 spells CASRRWGVGTGTDEQYF. CDR3 nucleotide sequence: TGTGCCAGCAGAAGATGGGGGGTCGGGACAGGCACCGACGAGCAGTACTTC. The V call is TRBV27, the J call TRBJ2-7; 8 nucleotides align to TRBD1. The V segment lost 6 bases and the J segment 5 bases; nucleotides outside the gene matches: 18. The CDR3 sequence is 17 residues long. The germline V gene has CDR1 MNHEY and CDR2 SMNVEV (reference sequence).

V is TRBV7-2 and J is TRBJ2-3; 12 bases match TRBD2. The germline V gene has CDR1 SGHTA and CDR2 FQGNSA. This CDR3 spans 16 amino acids. The V gene end was trimmed by 5 bases and the J gene end by 1 base; junction bases not matched to a gene: 4. The CDR3 sequence: CASSPRTSGGTDTQYF. In DNA form, the CDR3 reads TGTGCCAGCAGCCCCCGGACTAGCGGGGGCACAGATACGCAGTATTTT.